This T cell receptor beta chain was identified during a study of blood T cell repertoires in COVID-19. The CDR3 covers 16 residues. Germline V CDR1 and CDR2: SGHRS, YFSETQ. Losses at the gene ends were 4 bases for V and 3 bases for J; bases not matched to a gene: 6. Those enrolled, adults aged 18 to 89 years, came from 25 or so US areas. Categorization into cohorts depended on clinical history that participants reported. Original methodology: Reference gene primer amplification yielded estimated nucleated cell counts. Clones were sequenced by immunoSEQ multiplex PCR, and TCRdb holds only the in-frame ones, with some missing. V, J and clone size are taken as reported in that table, and D and trimming were inferred from the DNA itself. The sample has about 480,000 clones, around 90% seen once.

V gene TRBV5-1 combines with J gene TRBJ2-1; 11 positions match TRBD2. Sequencing was carried out using PBMCs or T cells enriched from blood (not recorded which). This receptor was taken from a woman younger than 35 with acute COVID-19. The CDR3 DNA reads as TGCGCCAGCAGCCCGAGTAGCGGGGGGGGCTACAATGAGCAGTTCTTC. It translates to CASSPSSGGGYNEQFF.